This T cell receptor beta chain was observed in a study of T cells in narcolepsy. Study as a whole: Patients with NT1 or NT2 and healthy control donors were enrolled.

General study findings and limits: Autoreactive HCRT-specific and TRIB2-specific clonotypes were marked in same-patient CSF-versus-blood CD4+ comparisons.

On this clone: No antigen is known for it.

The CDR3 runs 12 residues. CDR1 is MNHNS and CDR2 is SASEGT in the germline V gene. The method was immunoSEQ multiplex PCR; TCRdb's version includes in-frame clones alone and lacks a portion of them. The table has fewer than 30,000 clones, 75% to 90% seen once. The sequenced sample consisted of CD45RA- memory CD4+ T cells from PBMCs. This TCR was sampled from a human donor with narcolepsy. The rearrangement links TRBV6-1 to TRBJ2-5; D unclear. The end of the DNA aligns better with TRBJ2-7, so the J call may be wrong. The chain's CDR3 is CASSEAKYEQYF. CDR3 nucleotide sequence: TGTGCCAGCAGTGAAGCGAAATACGAGCAGTACTTC.